This TCR beta chain was recorded in a study of CD8+ T cells in alopecia areata (dated by TCRdb to 2016 to 2019). About the full investigation: Skin from C3H/HeJ donors with spontaneous alopecia (roughly 6-12 months old) was grafted onto female C3H/HeJ recipients aged roughly 7-11 weeks. RNA was obtained with the PAXgene miRNA kit for fixed scalp, the miRNeasy kit for PBMCs, and the RNeasy kit for mouse skin. Amplification of TCRbeta CDR3 regions was done by immunoSEQ multiplex PCR using 35 Vbeta forward primers and 13 Jbeta reverse primers. Clonality in the scalp was compared among normal scalp (n=4), patchy alopecia areata scalp (n=8), and alopecia totalis/universalis scalp (n=8). Human TCRbeta sequencing covered scalp tissue and sorted CD4+ and CD8+ peripheral blood T cells from patchy and totalis/universalis alopecia areata patients and healthy controls. The study used high-throughput TCRbeta sequencing to examine T cell clonal expansion in alopecia areata, in both the C3H/HeJ mouse model and human patients. Overall study results and their limits: Shared TCR sequences between patients were less evident than in mice, which may be partly attributable to HLA diversity in the patient population. Lesional scalp, especially in alopecia totalis/universalis, showed higher clonality and more expanded CD8+ clones than normal scalp, suggesting antigenic drive. Unlike mouse skin, where gammadelta T cells dominate, normal human skin contains resident alphabeta T cells that get sequenced too, which complicates analysis of the scalp TCR repertoire.

Pooled mouse cutaneous lymph node cells were stained for CD4, CD8alpha, NKG2D, NKG2ACE and other markers and were then sorted on a BD Influx. The library was built by means of the immunoSEQ multiplex PCR assay. RNA was extracted from all samples and reverse transcribed into cDNA, which served as template for TCR sequencing. First-strand cDNA was synthesized using SuperScript III with a 2:1 mix of oligo-dT and random hexamers. Amplification bias was assessed with a synthetic immune receptor repertoire, and residual bias was removed computationally. Sequencing of the libraries was done on Illumina HiSeq with 60 bp reads that cover the CDR3, reading from J toward V. Under the source paper's analysis protocol: Raw reads were preprocessed to remove errors, and CDR3 was defined according to IMGT conventions as the region from the conserved cysteine to phenylalanine. Clonality was computed as 1 minus the Shannon entropy, with the entropy normalized by log2 of the number of productive unique TCRs. Scalp TCRbeta sequences were cross-referenced with sorted blood CD4 and CD8 repertoires so that the CD4 or CD8 identity of scalp clones could be inferred. TCRdb took over this immuneACCESS table, retaining in-frame rearrangements with V and J assigned. Such tables are incomplete; in checked studies, under half of the missing clones stem from an unresolved V gene, and the remainder is unexplained. V, J and clone size reflect that table, while D and trimming were determined from the DNA. This sample contains approximately 300,000 clones, none of which is a singleton. Of the sample, 1.2% falls within the top ten clones.

Notes on this clone: The specificity of this receptor is unknown. Because the receptor is murine, the gene names and germline sequences shown are mouse ones.

The sample was CD4+ T cells sorted from a lymph node. This TCR was sampled from a C3H/HeJ mouse with alopecia areata. In terms of MHC, this strain is H2-k.

CDR3 DNA, as far as it was read: TGTGCCAGCAGTATAGCAGGGGGCTGGGCAGAA. It specifies CASSIAGGWAE. The complete CDR3 protein is CASSIAGGWAETLYF. The chain is made from TRBV19 and TRBJ2-3; TRBD1 aligns with 8 central bases. The read comes to an end 4 residues before the CDR3 does, leaving the germline J gene to fill in the end. CDR1 and CDR2 are drawn from the germline V gene (reference sequence): FNHDT, SITEND. Compared with germline, V lacks 0 bases and J lacks 3 bases; bases without a gene match: 3. From cysteine to phenylalanine, the CDR3 is 15 amino acids long. Shown are 33 bases from within the CDR3, in frame from base 1.